Following are 8 T cell receptor beta chains from one sample sequenced in a study of T-cell memory formation after mild COVID-19. One entry per CDR3 protein results from TCRdb running MiXCR on the 5' RACE reads. The sample lists 110,000 to 150,000 distinct CDR3 sequences, roughly 24% occurring once. Sequenced: PBMCs or a T cell subset sorted from them (not recorded which). These receptors originate from an adult woman who had mild COVID-19 (a few samples of this study predate the infection). Cell type and time point are not known.

The chain links TRBV7-9 to TRBJ2-3; TRBD2 agrees at 8 bases. Germline-derived CDR1 and CDR2 are SEHNR and FQNEAQ (reference sequence). V lost 4 bases to trimming and J lost 6 bases; unmatched junction nucleotides: 21. The CDR3 runs 19 residues. The CDR3 DNA reads as TGTGCCAGCAGCTCAATCCTTTTCACCCGCGGGGGGTCAGTGGATACGCAGTATTTT. It is translated as CASSSILFTRGGSVDTQYF.

This chain connects TRBV5-6 to TRBJ2-1; tentative D call: TRBD2 (5 bases). The ends were cut back, 0 bases at V and 4 bases at J, with 8 bases in the middle. The CDR3 length is 14 residues. CDR1 and CDR2 from the germline V gene are SGHDT and YYEEEE. CDR3 in DNA: TGTGCCAGCAGCTTGGGCGGAGGATACAATGAGCAGTTCTTC. Encoded protein: CASSLGGGYNEQFF.

In its sample, this clonotype was seen once. The chain uses TRBV20-1 and TRBJ2-1, with unresolved D. This CDR3 comprises 13 residues. V was cut by 0 bases and J by 7 bases, with 10 bases left in between. CDR1 and CDR2 (germline): DFQATT, SNEGSKA (reference sequence). Here the CDR3 reads CSARDRLRNEQFF. CDR3 nucleotide sequence: TGCAGTGCTAGAGACCGACTGAGGAATGAGCAGTTCTTC.

The genes are TRBV12-3 or TRBV12-4 and TRBJ1-6; a possible D gene is TRBD1 (5 bases). V lost 1 base and J 4 bases, leaving 11 bases between the germline ends. The CDR3 contains 16 residues. CDR3 protein: CASSLDGRGYNSPLHF. CDR3 DNA: TGTGCCAGCAGTTTAGATGGTAGGGGATATAATTCACCCCTCCACTTT.

This clonotype was observed a few times. The CDR3 DNA reads as TGTGCCAGCAGCCCCGGGGACAAGCCAGATACGCAGTATTTT. Translated: CASSPGDKPDTQYF. V usage is TRBV5-6 and J usage is TRBJ2-3, with TRBD1 as a possible D gene (6 bases). V was cut by 4 bases and J by 4 bases, with 13 bases left in between. From germline, CDR1 is SGHDT and CDR2 YYEEEE. The length of the CDR3 is 14 residues.

The chain links TRBV4-2 to TRBJ2-3; possible D gene TRBD2, 6 bases. The CDR3 is 17 amino acids. Per the germline V gene, CDR1 is LGHNA and CDR2 is YNFKEQ. Trimming pared 5 bases from V and 4 bases from J, leaving 22 bases between. The CDR3 loop reads CASSTIPPGEGADTQYF. CDR3 nucleotide sequence: TGTGCCAGCAGCACAATCCCCCCGGGGGAAGGGGCAGATACGCAGTATTTT.

The sample holds a few counts of this clonotype. This chain uses TRBV12-3 or TRBV12-4 with TRBJ2-7; D call uncertain. CDR3 length: 13 residues. The ends were cut back, 3 bases at V and 5 bases at J, with 11 bases in the middle. The CDR3 coding sequence is TGTGCCAGCAGTTTGTCCCATCTCAACGAGCAGTACTTC. Encoded protein: CASSLSHLNEQYF.

V and J are TRBV11-1 and TRBJ2-1; 12 nucleotides line up with TRBD2. V gave up 0 bases and J gave up 8 bases; unmatched junction bases: 20. This CDR3 region has 21 residues. CDR1 and CDR2 from the germline V gene are SGHAT and FQDESV (reference sequence). This chain's CDR3 is CASSLAPRGGLAGPRAYEQFF. CDR3 coding DNA: TGTGCCAGCAGCTTAGCCCCGAGGGGGGGACTAGCGGGTCCTCGGGCATATGAGCAGTTCTTC.